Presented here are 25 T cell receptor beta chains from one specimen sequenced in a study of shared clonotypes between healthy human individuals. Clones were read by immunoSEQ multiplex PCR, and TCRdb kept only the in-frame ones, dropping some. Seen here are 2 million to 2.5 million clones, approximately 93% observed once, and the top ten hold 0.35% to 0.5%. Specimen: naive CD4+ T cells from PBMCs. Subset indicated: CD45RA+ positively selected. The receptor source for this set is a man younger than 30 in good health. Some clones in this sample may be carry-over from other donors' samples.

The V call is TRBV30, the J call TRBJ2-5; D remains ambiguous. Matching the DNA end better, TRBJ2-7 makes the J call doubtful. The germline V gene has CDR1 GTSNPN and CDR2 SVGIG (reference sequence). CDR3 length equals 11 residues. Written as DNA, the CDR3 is TGTGCCTGGAGCCCCCAGGACGAGCAGTACTTC. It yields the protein CAWSPQDEQYF.

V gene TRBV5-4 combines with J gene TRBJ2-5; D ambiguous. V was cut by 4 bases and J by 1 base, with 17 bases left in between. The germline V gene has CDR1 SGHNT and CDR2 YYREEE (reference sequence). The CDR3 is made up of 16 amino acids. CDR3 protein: CASSPYGAQAQETQYF. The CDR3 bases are TGTGCCAGCAGCCCCTACGGCGCCCAGGCCCAAGAGACCCAGTACTTC.

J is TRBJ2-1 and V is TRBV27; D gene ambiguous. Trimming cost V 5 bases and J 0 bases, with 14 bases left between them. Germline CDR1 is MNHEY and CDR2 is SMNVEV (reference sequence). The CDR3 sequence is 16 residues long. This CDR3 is CASSGPLPSSYNEQFF. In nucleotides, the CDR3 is TGTGCCAGCAGTGGCCCACTACCGAGCTCCTACAATGAGCAGTTCTTC.

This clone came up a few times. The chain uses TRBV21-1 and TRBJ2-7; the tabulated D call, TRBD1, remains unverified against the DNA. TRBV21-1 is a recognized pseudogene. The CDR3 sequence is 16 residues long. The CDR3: CASSKPRGTETYEQYF. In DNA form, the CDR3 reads TGTGCCAGCAGCAAACCGAGGGGGACAGAGACCTACGAGCAGTACTTC.

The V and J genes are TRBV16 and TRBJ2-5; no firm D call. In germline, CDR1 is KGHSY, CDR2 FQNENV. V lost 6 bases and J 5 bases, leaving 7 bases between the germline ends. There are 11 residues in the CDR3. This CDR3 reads CASSFRETQYF. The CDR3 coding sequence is TGTGCCAGCAGTTTCAGGGAGACCCAGTACTTC.

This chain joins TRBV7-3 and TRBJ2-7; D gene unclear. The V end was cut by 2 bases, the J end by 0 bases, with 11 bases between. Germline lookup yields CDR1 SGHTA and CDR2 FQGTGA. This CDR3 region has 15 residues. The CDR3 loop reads CASSLQSGSSYEQYF. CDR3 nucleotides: TGTGCCAGCAGCTTACAATCTGGAAGCTCCTACGAGCAGTACTTC.

The CDR3 region is CASSLRPDTQYF. Here the CDR3 DNA reads TGTGCCAGCAGCTTACGGCCAGATACGCAGTATTTT. The V call is TRBV7-8, the J call TRBJ2-3; D unresolved. Trimming took off 2 bases at V and 4 bases at J, with 4 bases between the two ends. Germline V gene lookup returns CDR1 SGHVS and CDR2 FQNEAQ. The CDR3 loop spans 12 amino acids.

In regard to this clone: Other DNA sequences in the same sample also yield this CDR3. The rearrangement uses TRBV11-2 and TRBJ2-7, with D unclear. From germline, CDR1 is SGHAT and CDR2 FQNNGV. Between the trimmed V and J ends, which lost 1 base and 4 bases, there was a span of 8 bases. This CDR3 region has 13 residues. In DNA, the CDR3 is TGTGCCAGCAGCTTAGGTCAGAGATACGAGCAGTACTTC. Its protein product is CASSLGQRYEQYF.

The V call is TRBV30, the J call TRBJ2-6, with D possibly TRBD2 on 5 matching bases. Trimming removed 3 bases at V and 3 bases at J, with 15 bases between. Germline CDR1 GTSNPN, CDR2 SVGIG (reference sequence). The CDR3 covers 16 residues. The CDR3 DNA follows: TGTGCCTGGAGGGAGGCCCGAGCAGGTGGGGCCAACGTCCTGACTTTC. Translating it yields CAWREARAGGANVLTF. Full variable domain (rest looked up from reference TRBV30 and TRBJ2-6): SQTIHQWPATLVQPVGSPLSLECTVEGTSNPNLYWYRQAAGRGLQLLFYSVGIGQISSEVPQNLSASRPQDRQFILSSKKLLLSDSGFYLCAWREARAGGANVLTFGAGSRLTVL.

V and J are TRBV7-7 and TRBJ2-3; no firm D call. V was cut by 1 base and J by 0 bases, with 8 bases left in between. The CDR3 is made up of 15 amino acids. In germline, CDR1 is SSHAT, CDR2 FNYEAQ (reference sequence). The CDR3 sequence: CASSLGATSTDTQYF. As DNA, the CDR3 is TGTGCCAGCAGCTTAGGTGCAACTAGCACAGATACGCAGTATTTT.

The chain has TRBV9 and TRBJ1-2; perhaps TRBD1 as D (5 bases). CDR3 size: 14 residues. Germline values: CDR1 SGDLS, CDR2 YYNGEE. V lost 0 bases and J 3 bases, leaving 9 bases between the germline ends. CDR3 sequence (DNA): TGTGCCAGCAGCGTAGTCGGGGGAGACTATGGCTACACCTTC. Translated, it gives CASSVVGGDYGYTF.

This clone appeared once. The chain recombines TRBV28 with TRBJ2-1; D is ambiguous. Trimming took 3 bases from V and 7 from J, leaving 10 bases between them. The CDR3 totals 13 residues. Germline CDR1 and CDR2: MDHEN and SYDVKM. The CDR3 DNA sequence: TGTGCCAGCAGTTTCCCCGAAAAGAATGAGCAGTTCTTC. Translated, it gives CASSFPEKNEQFF.

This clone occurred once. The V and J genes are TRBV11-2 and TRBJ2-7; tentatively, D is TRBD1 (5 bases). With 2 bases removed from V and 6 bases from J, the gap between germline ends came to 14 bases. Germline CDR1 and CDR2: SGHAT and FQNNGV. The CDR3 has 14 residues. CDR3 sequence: CASSLIQEAGEQYF. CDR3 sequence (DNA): TGTGCCAGCAGCTTAATACAGGAAGCCGGCGAGCAGTACTTC.

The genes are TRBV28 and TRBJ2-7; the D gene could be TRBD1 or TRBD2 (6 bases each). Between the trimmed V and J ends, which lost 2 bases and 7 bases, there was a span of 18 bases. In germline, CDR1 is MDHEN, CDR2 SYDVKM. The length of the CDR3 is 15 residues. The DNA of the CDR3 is TGTGCCAGCAGTTTAGAGGGGGAGGCCCTGGGAGAGCAGTACTTC. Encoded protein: CASSLEGEALGEQYF.

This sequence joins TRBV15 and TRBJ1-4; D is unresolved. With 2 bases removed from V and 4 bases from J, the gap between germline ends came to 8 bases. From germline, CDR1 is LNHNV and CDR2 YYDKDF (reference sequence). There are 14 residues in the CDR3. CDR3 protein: CATSRQSYNEKLFF. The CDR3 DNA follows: TGTGCCACCAGCAGACAGAGTTATAATGAAAAACTGTTTTTT.

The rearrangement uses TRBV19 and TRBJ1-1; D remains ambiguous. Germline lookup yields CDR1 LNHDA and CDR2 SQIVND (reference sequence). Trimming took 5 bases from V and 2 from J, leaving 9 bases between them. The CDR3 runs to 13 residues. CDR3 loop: CASSHLDNTEAFF. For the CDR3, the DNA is TGTGCCAGTAGTCATCTGGACAACACTGAAGCTTTCTTT.

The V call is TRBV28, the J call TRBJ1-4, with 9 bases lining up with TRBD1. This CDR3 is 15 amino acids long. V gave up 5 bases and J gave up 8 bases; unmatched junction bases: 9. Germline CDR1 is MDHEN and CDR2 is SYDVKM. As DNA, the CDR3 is TGTGCCAGCAGTACCTCCGGGACAGGGATCGAAAAACTGTTTTTT. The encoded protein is CASSTSGTGIEKLFF.

Here the CDR3 DNA reads TGTGCCAGCAGTTTAGCCGGTCTCAATGAGCAGTTCTTC. It codes for CASSLAGLNEQFF. This rearrangement joins TRBV28 to TRBJ2-1; D is ambiguous. Per the germline V gene, CDR1 is MDHEN and CDR2 is SYDVKM. The V gene lost 2 bases and the J gene lost 6 bases, with 8 bases spanning the gap. CDR3 length: 13 amino acids.

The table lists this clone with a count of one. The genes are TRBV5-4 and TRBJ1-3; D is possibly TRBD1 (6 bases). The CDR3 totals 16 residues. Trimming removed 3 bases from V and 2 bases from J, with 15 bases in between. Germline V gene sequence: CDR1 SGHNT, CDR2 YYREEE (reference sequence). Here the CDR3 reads CASSSGGGVPGNTIYF. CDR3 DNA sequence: TGTGCCAGCAGCTCGGGAGGGGGGGTCCCTGGAAACACCATATATTTT.

The CDR3 region is CASSPDRAWGYTF. DNA of the CDR3: TGTGCCAGCAGTCCGGACAGGGCATGGGGCTACACCTTC. The chain is built from TRBV27 and TRBJ1-2, with 8 bases lining up with TRBD1. V was pared by 5 bases and J by 8 bases, with 7 bases of the junction left unmatched. The CDR3 is 13 amino acids. The V gene's germline CDR1 is MNHEY and CDR2 SMNVEV (reference sequence).

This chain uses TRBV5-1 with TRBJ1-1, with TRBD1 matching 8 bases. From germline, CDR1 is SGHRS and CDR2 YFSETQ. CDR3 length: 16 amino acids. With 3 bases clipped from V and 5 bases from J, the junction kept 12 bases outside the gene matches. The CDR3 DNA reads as TGCGCCAGCAGCTCAGGGGGCAAAACAGCCGGGACTGAAGCTTTCTTT. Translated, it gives CASSSGGKTAGTEAFF.

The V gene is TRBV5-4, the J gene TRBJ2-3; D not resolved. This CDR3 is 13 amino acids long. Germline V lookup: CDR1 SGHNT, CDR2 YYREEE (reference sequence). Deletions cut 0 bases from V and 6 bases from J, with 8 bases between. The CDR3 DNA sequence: TGTGCCAGCAGCTTGGGTTATGGGGATACGCAGTATTTT. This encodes CASSLGYGDTQYF.

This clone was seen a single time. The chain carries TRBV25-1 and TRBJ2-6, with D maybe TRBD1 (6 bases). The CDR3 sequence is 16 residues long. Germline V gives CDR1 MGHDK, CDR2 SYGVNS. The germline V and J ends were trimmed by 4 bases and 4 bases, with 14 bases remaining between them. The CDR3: CASSGAGGQGANVLTF. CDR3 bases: TGTGCCAGCAGTGGCGCGGGCGGACAGGGGGCCAACGTCCTGACTTTC.

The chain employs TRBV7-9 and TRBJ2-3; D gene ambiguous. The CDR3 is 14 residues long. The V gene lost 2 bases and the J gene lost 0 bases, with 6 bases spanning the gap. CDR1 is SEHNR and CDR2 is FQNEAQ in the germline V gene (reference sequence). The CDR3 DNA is TGTGCCAGCAGCTTATTGGACAGCACAGATACGCAGTATTTT. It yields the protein CASSLLDSTDTQYF.

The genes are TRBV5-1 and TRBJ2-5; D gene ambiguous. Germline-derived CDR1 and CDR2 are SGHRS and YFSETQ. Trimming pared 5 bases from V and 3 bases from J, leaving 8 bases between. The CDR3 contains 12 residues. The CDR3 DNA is TGCGCCAGCAGAGTCAGCGAAGAGACCCAGTACTTC. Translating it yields CASRVSEETQYF. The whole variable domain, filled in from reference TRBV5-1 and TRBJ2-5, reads KAGVTQTPRYLIKTRGQQVTLSCSPISGHRSVSWYQQTPGQGLQFLFEYFSETQRNKGNFPGRFSGRQFSNSRSEMNVSTLELGDSALYLCASRVSEETQYFGPGTRLLVL.